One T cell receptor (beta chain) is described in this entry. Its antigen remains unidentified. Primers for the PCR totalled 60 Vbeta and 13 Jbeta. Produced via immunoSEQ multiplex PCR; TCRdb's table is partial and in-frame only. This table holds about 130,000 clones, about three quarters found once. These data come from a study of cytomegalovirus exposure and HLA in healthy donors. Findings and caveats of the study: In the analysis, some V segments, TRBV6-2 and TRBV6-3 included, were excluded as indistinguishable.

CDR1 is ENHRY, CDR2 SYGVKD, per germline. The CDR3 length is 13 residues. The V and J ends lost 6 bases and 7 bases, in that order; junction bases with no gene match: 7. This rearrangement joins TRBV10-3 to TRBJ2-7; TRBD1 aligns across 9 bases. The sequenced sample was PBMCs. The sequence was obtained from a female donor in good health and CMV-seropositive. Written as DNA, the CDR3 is TGTGCCATCAGGGGGACAGGGTCTGGAGAGCAGTACTTC. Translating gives CAIRGTGSGEQYF.